What follows are 31 T cell receptor beta chains derived from one specimen sequenced in a study of blood T cell repertoires in COVID-19. The data were produced by immunoSEQ multiplex PCR, yet TCRdb's version contains in-frame clones alone and is incomplete. The table lists around 100,000 clones, about 78% of them singletons. Sequenced sample: peripheral blood. The receptors here all came from a man in his 60s with active or convalescent COVID-19.

The V call is TRBV29-1, the J call TRBJ2-3, with D perhaps matching TRBD2 (5 bases). CDR3 length: 14 amino acids. V lost 8 bases and J lost 2, with 17 bases in between. Germline values: CDR1 SQVTM, CDR2 ANQGSEA. CDR3 sequence reads: CSTTPSGPTDTQYF. The CDR3 region has the DNA TGCAGCACCACTCCGAGCGGTCCCACAGATACGCAGTATTTT.

This clone was counted only a few times. V and J are TRBV11-2 and TRBJ1-2; 8 nucleotides match TRBD1. This CDR3 contains 14 residues. The V gene's germline CDR1 is SGHAT and CDR2 FQNNGV. The V segment lost 1 base and the J segment 8 bases; nucleotides outside the gene matches: 6. The CDR3 region is CASSLALGQDGYTF. The DNA of the CDR3 is TGTGCCAGCAGCTTAGCCCTGGGACAGGACGGCTACACCTTC.

The rearrangement joins TRBV9 to TRBJ1-4; D possibly corresponds to TRBD1 (5 bases). The V end was cut by 0 bases, the J end by 3 bases, with 12 bases between. This CDR3 contains 16 residues. Germline CDR1 is SGDLS and CDR2 is YYNGEE. The CDR3 region is CASSVGEEGANEKLFF. The CDR3 DNA reads TGTGCCAGCAGCGTAGGAGAGGAAGGGGCTAATGAAAAACTGTTTTTT. The full variable domain, in which reference TRBV9 and TRBJ1-4 provide the parts outside the CDR3, is DSGVTQTPKHLITATGQRVTLRCSPRSGDLSVYWYQQSLDQGLQFLIQYYNGEERAKGNILERFSAQQFPDLHSELNLSSLELGDSALYFCASSVGEEGANEKLFFGSGTQLSVL.

Turning to this clone: Distinct nucleotide sequences in the sample also encode this CDR3. This sequence joins TRBV2 and TRBJ1-6, with 9 bases aligning to TRBD1. The CDR3 runs 14 residues. V lost 6 bases, J lost 7 bases, and 4 bases stayed unmatched. CDR1 is SNHLY, CDR2 FYNNEI, per germline. CDR3 sequence (DNA): TGTGCCAGCAGGTTGGGACAGGGAAATTCACCCCTCCACTTT. This codes for CASRLGQGNSPLHF.

The rearrangement joins TRBV9 to TRBJ1-6; no clear D gene. The length of the CDR3 is 13 residues. The germline gives CDR1 SGDLS, CDR2 YYNGEE. The V end lost 4 bases, the J end lost 10 bases, and 12 bases lay between the germline ends. In DNA form, the CDR3 reads TGTGCCAGCAGCTCCGGCGGGGTCTCACCCCTCCACTTT. Translation gives CASSSGGVSPLHF.

This clone was seen a handful of times. The chain has TRBV27 and TRBJ2-7, with 8 bases that match TRBD1. The germline V gene has CDR1 MNHEY and CDR2 SMNVEV (reference sequence). The V segment lost 5 bases and the J segment 2 bases; nucleotides outside the gene matches: 8. This CDR3 contains 15 residues. The CDR3 loop is CASSVDRGAPYEQYF. Written as DNA, the CDR3 is TGTGCCAGCAGTGTCGACAGGGGTGCACCCTACGAGCAGTACTTC.

There are a few counts of this clone. The chain has TRBV7-2 and TRBJ1-5, with D tentatively TRBD1 (6 bases). The CDR3 has 14 amino acids. Deletions cut 3 bases from V and 6 bases from J, with 12 bases between. The germline CDR1 and CDR2 sequences are SGHTA and FQGNSA. The CDR3 coding sequence is TGTGCCAGCAGCTTCCTACAGGGCGGTCAGCCCCAGCATTTT. Protein: CASSFLQGGQPQHF.

The V and J genes are TRBV5-1 and TRBJ2-3, with TRBD2 matching over 11 bases. V was clipped by 1 base and J by 5 bases; unmatched bases: 6. This CDR3 spans 16 amino acids. The V gene's germline CDR1 is SGHRS and CDR2 YFSETQ. The CDR3 bases are TGCGCCAGCAGCTTGATAGCGGGAGGGCGGGAAGATACGCAGTATTTT. Its protein product is CASSLIAGGREDTQYF.

V usage is TRBV24-1 and J usage is TRBJ2-1; 10 bases line up with TRBD2. Germline lookup yields CDR1 KGHDR and CDR2 SFDVKD. The V gene end was trimmed by 5 bases and the J gene end by 7 bases; junction bases not matched to a gene: 10. The CDR3 runs 16 residues. The DNA for the CDR3 is TGTGCCACCAGTGCTTGGACTAGCGGAGCCAAGAATGAGCAGTTCTTC. This codes for CATSAWTSGAKNEQFF.

The gene calls are TRBV30 and TRBJ1-4, with TRBD1 identical over 9 bases. Germline CDR1 and CDR2: GTSNPN and SVGIG (reference sequence). The junction had 2 bases not matched to a gene; V was cut back by 0 bases and J by 6 bases. The length of the CDR3 is 14 residues. CDR3 residues: CAWSVTGGHEKLFF. The DNA of the CDR3 is TGTGCCTGGAGTGTGACAGGGGGACATGAAAAACTGTTTTTT.

The rearrangement joins TRBV7-9 to TRBJ1-2; D gene ambiguous. This CDR3 region has 13 residues. CDR1 is SEHNR and CDR2 is FQNEAQ in the germline V gene (reference sequence). V was shortened by 0 bases and J by 4 bases, with 6 bases between the two germline ends. DNA for the CDR3: TGTGCCAGCAGCTTAGCAGACTTCTATGGCTACACCTTC. Translating gives CASSLADFYGYTF.

The rearrangement joins TRBV12-3 or TRBV12-4 to TRBJ1-2; 10 bases match TRBD1. J lost 4 bases, V lost 5 bases, and 1 base had no gene match. The CDR3 is 13 residues long. The CDR3: CASSGDRGYGYTF. CDR3 nucleotides: TGTGCCAGCAGTGGGGACAGGGGCTATGGCTACACCTTC.

The V call is TRBV5-1, the J call TRBJ2-7, with a possible D match to TRBD1 (6 bases). Germline V gene data show CDR1 as SGHRS and CDR2 as YFSETQ. CDR3 length: 14 amino acids. V lost 0 bases and J 4 bases, leaving 11 bases between the germline ends. The CDR3 DNA sequence: TGCGCCAGCAGCTTGGACAGGGAAGGTTACGAGCAGTACTTC. Its protein product is CASSLDREGYEQYF.

The chain links TRBV6-5 to TRBJ2-3, with D tentatively TRBD1 (5 bases). The CDR3 is 15 amino acids. V was clipped by 0 bases and J by 4 bases, with 11 bases between them. Germline lookup yields CDR1 MNHEY and CDR2 SVGAGI. The CDR3 reads CASSYSGLAADTQYF. The CDR3 bases are TGTGCCAGCAGTTACTCGGGGCTGGCGGCAGATACGCAGTATTTT.

The chain recombines TRBV10-2 with TRBJ1-5; a weak D match, TRBD1 (5 bases). This CDR3 contains 14 residues. Trimming pared 6 bases from V and 6 bases from J, leaving 15 bases between. The germline CDR1 and CDR2 sequences are WSHSY and SAAADI. CDR3: CASREVREGQPQHF. CDR3 bases: TGCGCCAGCAGGGAGGTCAGGGAGGGTCAGCCCCAGCATTTT.

This clone appeared a few times. This chain uses TRBV28 with TRBJ1-4; TRBD1 aligns across 7 bases. CDR1 is MDHEN and CDR2 is SYDVKM in the germline V gene. The CDR3 sequence is 16 residues long. V shed 4 bases, J shed 2 bases, and the junction held 7 bases outside the gene matches. CDR3 protein: CASSYAGTATNEKLFF. In DNA, the CDR3 is TGTGCCAGCAGTTACGCCGGGACAGCGACTAATGAAAAACTGTTTTTT.

In DNA, the CDR3 is TGTGCCAGCAGCGCTAGCGGGACCTCCTACAATGAGCAGTTCTTC. It codes for CASSASGTSYNEQFF. The V gene is TRBV9, the J gene TRBJ2-1; 9 positions agree with TRBD2. Germline CDR1 is SGDLS and CDR2 is YYNGEE. The CDR3 length is 15 residues. Losses at the gene ends were 3 bases for V and 0 bases for J; bases not matched to a gene: 1.

This clone was observed a handful of times. This chain connects TRBV3-1 (or the pseudogene TRBV3-2) to TRBJ2-1, with TRBD2 as a possible D gene (5 bases). There are 16 residues in the CDR3. The V end was cut by 4 bases, the J end by 8 bases, with 21 bases between. Per the germline V gene, CDR1 is LGHDT and CDR2 is YNNKEL (reference sequence). This CDR3 reads CASSPILRLRADEQFF. In DNA, the CDR3 is TGTGCCAGCAGCCCCATTCTACGCTTGAGGGCAGATGAGCAGTTCTTC.

The V call is TRBV5-1, the J call TRBJ1-6; D gene uncertain. V was shortened by 3 bases and J by 7 bases, with 8 bases between the two germline ends. Germline V gene sequence: CDR1 SGHRS, CDR2 YFSETQ. The CDR3 consists of 13 residues. CDR3 bases: TGCGCCAGCAGCTCCGGTTGGAATTCACCCCTCCACTTT. Amino acid sequence: CASSSGWNSPLHF.

The J gene is TRBJ1-2, the V gene TRBV29-1, with 11 nucleotides matching TRBD1. Losses at the gene ends were 7 bases for V and 6 bases for J; bases not matched to a gene: 7. The V gene's germline CDR1 is SQVTM and CDR2 ANQGSEA. The CDR3 is 13 amino acids. CDR3 protein: CSGEGQGAHGYTF. As DNA, the CDR3 is TGCAGCGGCGAAGGACAGGGGGCGCATGGCTACACCTTC.

This clone was detected a few times. The chain has TRBV7-9 and TRBJ1-2; TRBD1 agrees at 8 bases. With 5 bases clipped from V and 10 bases from J, the junction kept 9 bases outside the gene matches. Germline CDR1 reads SEHNR; CDR2 reads FQNEAQ (reference sequence). This CDR3 is built from 13 residues. The CDR3: CASSPRDRWSYTF. The CDR3, as DNA: TGTGCCAGCAGCCCTCGGGACAGGTGGTCCTACACCTTC.

CDR3 coding DNA: TGTGCCAGCAGTCCCCTCTCGGCCTACGAGCAGTACTTC. Translated: CASSPLSAYEQYF. The chain is built from TRBV6-5 and TRBJ2-7; no clear D. The CDR3 has 13 residues. Germline V gives CDR1 MNHEY, CDR2 SVGAGI. The ends were cut back, 5 bases at V and 2 bases at J, with 10 bases in the middle.

This rearrangement joins TRBV18 to TRBJ2-4; D is possibly TRBD1 (5 bases). CDR1 is KGHSH and CDR2 is LQKENI in the germline V gene. The CDR3 is 16 amino acids. V was pared by 3 bases and J by 0 bases, with 12 bases between. The CDR3 bases are TGTGCCAGCTCACCGGGCGACAGTGTAGCCAAAAACATTCAGTACTTC. Its protein product is CASSPGDSVAKNIQYF.

The chain couples TRBV18 to TRBJ1-6; 9 positions agree with TRBD1. This CDR3 contains 13 residues. With V trimmed by 6 bases and J by 11 bases, 5 bases remained unmatched. Germline CDR1 and CDR2: KGHSH and LQKENI. The DNA for the CDR3 is TGTGCCAGCTCCCGGACAGGGGAGACACCCCTCCACTTT. This codes for CASSRTGETPLHF. The whole variable domain, remainder taken from reference TRBV18 and TRBJ1-6, is NAGVMQNPRHLVRRRGQEARLRCSPMKGHSHVYWYRQLPEEGLKFMVYLQKENIIDESGMPKERFSAEFPKEGPSILRIQQVVRGDSAAYFCASSRTGETPLHFGNGTRLTVT.

The V call is TRBV4-3, the J call TRBJ2-1, with D tentatively TRBD2 (6 bases). Germline V gives CDR1 LGHNA, CDR2 YSLEER. The V gene lost 5 bases and the J gene lost 4 bases, with 12 bases spanning the gap. The CDR3 runs to 14 residues. CDR3 in amino acids: CASSTGVRYNEQFF. The CDR3 DNA follows: TGCGCCAGCAGCACGGGGGTAAGGTACAATGAGCAGTTCTTC.

The chain links TRBV30 to TRBJ1-2, with 7 bases aligning to TRBD1. The CDR3 contains 14 residues. J was trimmed by 2 bases and V by 1 base; bases with no gene match: 4. Per germline, CDR1 GTSNPN and CDR2 SVGIG (reference sequence). The CDR3 is CAWSGPGQNYGYTF. DNA for the CDR3: TGTGCCTGGAGTGGCCCGGGACAGAACTATGGCTACACCTTC. The full variable domain, completed using reference TRBV30 and TRBJ1-2, is SQTIHQWPATLVQPVGSPLSLECTVEGTSNPNLYWYRQAAGRGLQLLFYSVGIGQISSEVPQNLSASRPQDRQFILSSKKLLLSDSGFYLCAWSGPGQNYGYTFGSGTRLTVV.

This clone was detected only a few times. The genes are TRBV12-3 or TRBV12-4 and TRBJ1-2; no reliable D call. V lost 4 bases and J 2 bases, leaving 8 bases between the germline ends. This CDR3 has 13 residues. In DNA, the CDR3 is TGTGCCAGCAGTTCAGAACCGAACTATGGCTACACCTTC. Amino acid sequence: CASSSEPNYGYTF.

The chain carries TRBV18 and TRBJ1-1; 8 bases align to TRBD1. The germline CDR1 and CDR2 sequences are KGHSH and LQKENI. The CDR3 is 14 amino acids. The V gene end was trimmed by 4 bases and the J gene end by 7 bases; junction bases not matched to a gene: 8. CDR3: CASSLTGDRGEAFF. In DNA form, the CDR3 reads TGTGCCAGCTCACTGACAGGGGATAGAGGTGAAGCTTTCTTT.

In this sample, this clone turned up once. This chain connects TRBV5-1 to TRBJ2-6; tentative D call: TRBD1 (5 bases). CDR1 is SGHRS and CDR2 is YFSETQ in the germline V gene. The length of the CDR3 is 14 residues. Trimming stripped 4 bases from V and 1 base from J, with 6 bases between. In nucleotides, the CDR3 is TGCGCCAGCAGCCCAGGGTCTGGGGCCAACGTCCTGACTTTC. As protein: CASSPGSGANVLTF. The entire variable domain, with the rest obtained from reference TRBV5-1 and TRBJ2-6, is as follows: KAGVTQTPRYLIKTRGQQVTLSCSPISGHRSVSWYQQTPGQGLQFLFEYFSETQRNKGNFPGRFSGRQFSNSRSEMNVSTLELGDSALYLCASSPGSGANVLTFGAGSRLTVL.

The chain links TRBV15 to TRBJ2-7; the D gene is possibly TRBD1 (5 bases). Per the germline V gene, CDR1 is LNHNV and CDR2 is YYDKDF (reference sequence). This CDR3 spans 15 amino acids. Trimming cost V 4 bases and J 3 bases, with 16 bases left between them. CDR3 sequence: CATSIKDNTNYEQYF. The DNA of the CDR3 is TGTGCCACCAGCATCAAGGACAATACTAACTACGAGCAGTACTTC.

This chain links TRBV29-1 with TRBJ2-3; no reliable D call. The V end lost 4 bases, the J end lost 4 bases, and 9 bases lay between the germline ends. Germline V gene sequence: CDR1 SQVTM, CDR2 ANQGSEA. The CDR3 length is 12 residues. The CDR3 coding sequence is TGCAGCGTTGCGTCGTCGGCAGATACGCAGTATTTT. Its translation: CSVASSADTQYF.